This is a list of T cell receptor beta chains from one sample in a study of blood T cell repertoires in COVID-19. Clones were read by immunoSEQ multiplex PCR, and TCRdb kept only the in-frame ones, dropping some. The data show a few hundred thousand clones, about 79% seen once. Sequenced sample: peripheral blood. These receptors were taken from a woman between 40 and 50 years old who had recovered from COVID-19. Both conserved end residues are part of each CDR3. Fields, in order: D gene, V gene, J gene, clone size, CDR3 DNA, CDR3 protein. The D gene is left open where the match is weak. Not every row has a clone size; where given, it reads once, few, many or a size class.

D gene: TRBD1; V gene: TRBV2; J gene: TRBJ1-1; clone size: NA; CDR3 DNA: TGTGCCAGCAGTGGGGGACAGGTGAACACTGAAGCTTTCTTT; CDR3 protein: CASSGGQVNTEAFF
D gene: NA; V gene: TRBV19; J gene: TRBJ2-2; clone size: NA; CDR3 DNA: TGTGCCAGTAGTATTGGTTCTCAGGGTCATGGGACCGGGGAGCTGTTTTTT; CDR3 protein: CASSIGSQGHGTGELFF
D gene: NA; V gene: TRBV27; J gene: TRBJ2-2; clone size: few; CDR3 DNA: TGTGCCAGCAGTTCGATAGGGGCAGGCCCAGTAACCGGGGAGCTGTTTTTT; CDR3 protein: CASSSIGAGPVTGELFF
D gene: NA; V gene: TRBV27; J gene: TRBJ2-3; clone size: NA; CDR3 DNA: TGTGCCAGCAGTCCCCACCCGGGCACAGATACGCAGTATTTT; CDR3 protein: CASSPHPGTDTQYF
D gene: NA; V gene: TRBV6-2/TRBV6-3; J gene: TRBJ2-5; clone size: NA; CDR3 DNA: TGTGCCAGCAGTGCACAGGCGGAGGGAGAGACCCAGTACTTC; CDR3 protein: CASSAQAEGETQYF
D gene: TRBD1; V gene: TRBV11-2; J gene: TRBJ1-2; clone size: NA; CDR3 DNA: TGTGCCAGCAGCCCGCAGGGGGACTATGGCTACACCTTC; CDR3 protein: CASSPQGDYGYTF
D gene: TRBD2; V gene: TRBV9; J gene: TRBJ2-1; clone size: few; CDR3 DNA: TGTGCCAGCAGTGAAACCGGGACTAGCGGCGGCAATGAGCAGTTCTTC; CDR3 protein: CASSETGTSGGNEQFF
D gene: NA; V gene: TRBV5-1; J gene: TRBJ2-1; clone size: NA; CDR3 DNA: TGCGCCAGCAGCTTGAATTGGGGCTTCTACAATGAGCAGTTCTTC; CDR3 protein: CASSLNWGFYNEQFF
D gene: NA; V gene: TRBV11-3; J gene: TRBJ2-7; clone size: NA; CDR3 DNA: TGTGCCAGCAGCTTCAGGGGCCGCGAGCAGTACTTC; CDR3 protein: CASSFRGREQYF
D gene: TRBD1; V gene: TRBV7-9; J gene: TRBJ1-1; clone size: few; CDR3 DNA: TGTGCCAGCACCGCGCGGGGCCGGGACAGTGGGACCTCTGAAGCTTTCTTT; CDR3 protein: CASTARGRDSGTSEAFF
D gene: TRBD1; V gene: TRBV7-2; J gene: TRBJ1-6; clone size: once; CDR3 DNA: TGTGCCAGCAGCCATCGAGGGACAGGGGGGAATTCACCCCTCCACTTT; CDR3 protein: CASSHRGTGGNSPLHF
D gene: TRBD2; V gene: TRBV4-3; J gene: TRBJ2-1; clone size: NA; CDR3 DNA: TGCGCCAGCAGCCCGTTGGCGGGGGCCTACAATGAGCAGTTCTTC; CDR3 protein: CASSPLAGAYNEQFF
D gene: NA; V gene: TRBV7-9; J gene: TRBJ1-2; clone size: NA; CDR3 DNA: TGTGCCAGCAGCTTAGGACCGGACTCTGGCTACACCTTC; CDR3 protein: CASSLGPDSGYTF
D gene: NA; V gene: TRBV19; J gene: TRBJ1-5; clone size: NA; CDR3 DNA: TGTGCCAGTGGGCACCCTTATAGCAATCAGCCCCAGCATTTT; CDR3 protein: CASGHPYSNQPQHF
D gene: NA; V gene: TRBV5-5; J gene: TRBJ1-3; clone size: NA; CDR3 DNA: TGTGCCAGCAGCTTGTCTGGAAACAGGGCGAGCTCTGGAAACACCATATATTTT; CDR3 protein: CASSLSGNRASSGNTIYF